This paragraph covers one T cell receptor (beta chain) sequence. What it binds is not known. The germline gene is not matched at one end of the junction; a read error may be the cause. Via CD45RO/CCR7/CD25/CD127/CD95/CD27, cells of the CD4+ naive, central memory, regulatory and stem cell-like memory subsets were sorted. The data are from a study of beta chain features in type 1 diabetes. The overall study: No patient-donor differences in age, gender, total cells or subset yield. The study's findings and limits: Shorter templates might be favored by PCR, equally in patients and controls. In these data, an HLA type influence on TCRB rearrangement remained unresolved.

Germline V gene lookup returns CDR1 MDHEN and CDR2 SYDVKM. This CDR3 has 11 amino acids. Expressed TCRB transcripts were sequenced after all isolated RNA was converted to cDNA. The method was immunoSEQ multiplex PCR; TCRdb's version includes in-frame clones alone and lacks a portion of them. Of 600,000 to 650,000 clones in the sample, 15% to 17% were seen once. Sequences were obtained from naive CD4+ T cells from blood. The sequence came from a man aged 18-30 years in good health. This chain links TRBV28 with TRBJ2-7; possible D gene TRBD1, 5 bases. The CDR3 nucleotides read TGTGCCAGCAGTTTGAGGCAGGGCCCCATTTTT. Its protein is CASSLRQGPIF.